Detailed here is one T cell receptor beta chain. Antigen: not known. V lost 4 bases to trimming and J lost 0 bases; unmatched junction nucleotides: 6. CDR3 length equals 14 residues. In germline, CDR1 is DFQATT, CDR2 SNEGSKA (reference sequence). The entry originates in a study of response to subunit inactivated influenza vaccine. General study findings and limits: The authors proposed limited new T cell recruitment per seasonal influenza vaccination.

Each CDR3 protein is one row after TCRdb ran MiXCR on the RT-PCR reads. The sample has under 750,000 distinct CDR3 sequences; over 9.5% are singletons. This material consisted of PBMCs from blood, taken on the day of vaccination. This receptor was taken from a man between 50 and 59 years old who received an inactivated influenza vaccine. The chain recombines TRBV20-1 with TRBJ2-7, with 7 bases that match TRBD1. The chain's CDR3 is CSATGQTYSYEQYF. The CDR3, as DNA: TGCAGTGCTACGGGACAGACCTACTCCTACGAGCAGTACTTC.